The clone carrying this TCR beta chain was observed once. This entry is derived from a study of glioma-infiltrating T cells after dendritic cell vaccination. Across the whole study: Patients had newly diagnosed or recurrent glioblastoma and received dendritic cell vaccines.

CDR1 MGHDK and CDR2 SYGVNS come from the germline V gene. V lost 4 bases, J lost 0 bases, and 16 bases lay in between. CDR3 length equals 16 residues. Assay: immunoSEQ multiplex PCR; the TCRdb copy retains only in-frame clones and omits some. The table shows fewer than 50,000 clones, with 65% to 90% occurring only once. The rearrangement joins TRBV25-1 to TRBJ2-7; D may be TRBD1 (6 bases). The receptor was isolated from a human donor with glioblastoma. The source material was blood, sampled before dendritic cell vaccination. Written as DNA, the CDR3 is TGTGCCAGCAGTGTCCTACAGGGCCCAAGCTCCTACGAGCAGTACTTC. Its translation: CASSVLQGPSSYEQYF.